Shown below are 27 T cell receptor beta chains from a single sample sequenced in a study of regulatory T cells in long-lasting Graves disease. Arm-PCR of CDR3 regions with iRepertoire HTBI primers generated TCR beta libraries. TCRdb re-called the multiplex PCR reads with MiXCR, one entry per CDR3 protein. Of some 600,000 distinct CDR3 sequences in the sample, about 16% were seen once. The sample's time point: newly diagnosed GD, antithyroid drugs for less than 3 months. The authors made the TCR library using RNA they extracted from PBMCs. Another study also made use of these data, one on T cells in Graves' hyperthyroidism and ophthalmopathy.

The sequencing here drew on peripheral blood mononuclear cells (PBMCs), taken at new diagnosis, from a patient treated with antithyroid drugs. The receptors derive from a man between 18 and 35 years old with Graves disease.

The chain combines TRBV5-1 with TRBJ2-2; a possible D gene is TRBD1 (7 bases). The CDR3 consists of 17 residues. V lost 4 bases and J lost 2, with 18 bases in between. CDR1 SGHRS and CDR2 YFSETQ come from the germline V gene. DNA of the CDR3: TGCGCCAGCAGCCCAGCAGGGGGGACATATAACACCGGGGAGCTGTTTTTT. Amino acids: CASSPAGGTYNTGELFF.

This clonotype was found many times. The chain links TRBV3-1 to TRBJ1-1, with D tentatively TRBD1 (5 bases). With 0 bases removed from V and 10 bases from J, the gap between germline ends came to 6 bases. The CDR3 covers 11 residues. Germline V CDR1 and CDR2: LGHDT, YNNKEL (reference sequence). CDR3 DNA: TGTGCCAGCAGCCAAGATAGGGGAGCTTTCTTT. This translates into CASSQDRGAFF. Drawing the rest from reference TRBV3-1 and TRBJ1-1, the complete variable domain is DTAVSQTPKYLVTQMGNDKSIKCEQNLGHDTMYWYKQDSKKFLKIMFSYNNKELIINETVPNRFSPKSPDKAHLNLHINSLELGDSAVYFCASSQDRGAFFGQGTRLTVV.

This clonotype came up once. The chain has TRBV4-1 and TRBJ2-3; the D gene is possibly TRBD2 (6 bases). The CDR3 sequence is 17 residues long. Germline loops: CDR1 MGHRA, CDR2 YSYEKL. Trimming stripped 1 base from V and 2 bases from J, with 16 bases between. The CDR3 coding sequence is TGCGCCAGCAGCCAAGGACCCGGGAGCACACTCACAGATACGCAGTATTTT. It is translated as CASSQGPGSTLTDTQYF.

Comments on this clonotype: A read error likely explains this, since a far larger clone differs by one base. The rearrangement links TRBV27 to TRBJ2-1, with 9 bases lining up with TRBD1. J was trimmed by 10 bases and V by 7 bases; bases with no gene match: 14. The germline gives CDR1 MNHEY, CDR2 SMNVEV (reference sequence). CDR3 length: 15 residues. In DNA, the CDR3 is TGTGCCAGCATCTCGGGTACAGGGGGCTCCTACGAGCAGTTCTTC. Translating it yields CASISGTGGSYEQFF.

This clonotype has only a few counts. The CDR3 region is CSAIGSDTGELFF. The CDR3 DNA is TGCAGTGCCATAGGCAGCGACACCGGGGAGCTGTTTTTT. The V call is TRBV20-1, the J call TRBJ2-2; no firm D call. The germline V gene encodes CDR1 DFQATT and CDR2 SNEGSKA (reference sequence). Trimming left V 6 bases short and J 3 bases short, with 11 bases between. CDR3 length: 13 residues.

In this sample, this clonotype turned up many times. This sequence joins TRBV5-1 and TRBJ2-7; 10 positions agree with TRBD1. This CDR3 comprises 18 residues. V gave up 1 base and J gave up 0 bases; unmatched junction bases: 10. Per the germline V gene, CDR1 is SGHRS and CDR2 is YFSETQ. CDR3 amino acids: CASSLPSAGQGFSYEQYF. The CDR3 bases are TGCGCCAGCAGCTTGCCCTCTGCGGGACAGGGGTTCTCCTACGAGCAGTACTTC.

Ten or more counts support this clonotype. The V and J genes are TRBV5-1 and TRBJ1-1; D might be TRBD1 (6 bases). The CDR3 consists of 14 residues. Germline V gives CDR1 SGHRS, CDR2 YFSETQ. V lost 4 bases and J 0 bases, leaving 10 bases between the germline ends. CDR3 nucleotide sequence: TGCGCCAGCAGCCGGGACACTATGAACACTGAAGCTTTCTTT. Its translation is CASSRDTMNTEAFF. Using reference TRBV5-1 and TRBJ1-1 for the parts outside the CDR3, the full variable domain is KAGVTQTPRYLIKTRGQQVTLSCSPISGHRSVSWYQQTPGQGLQFLFEYFSETQRNKGNFPGRFSGRQFSNSRSEMNVSTLELGDSALYLCASSRDTMNTEAFFGQGTRLTVV.

This clonotype was seen ten or more times. The chain recombines TRBV2 with TRBJ2-1, with TRBD2 matching over 10 bases. J gave up 0 bases and V 4 bases, and 12 bases lay outside the gene matches. Germline V CDR1 and CDR2: SNHLY, FYNNEI. The CDR3 sequence is 19 residues long. Here the CDR3 reads CASSGWTSGSRPSYNEQFF. The CDR3 region has the DNA TGTGCCAGCAGTGGGTGGACTAGCGGAAGCCGACCCTCCTACAATGAGCAGTTCTTC.

This clonotype was recorded many times. The chain links TRBV20-1 to TRBJ2-2; D not resolved. The V gene lost 2 bases and the J gene lost 3 bases, with 7 bases spanning the gap. The CDR3 contains 13 residues. Germline V CDR1 and CDR2: DFQATT, SNEGSKA (reference sequence). The CDR3 spells CSARSVDTGELFF. The DNA of the CDR3 is TGCAGTGCTAGATCTGTGGACACCGGGGAGCTGTTTTTT.

This clonotype was found many times. The chain is built from TRBV7-9 and TRBJ2-4, with 12 bases fitting TRBD2. Germline CDR1 and CDR2: SEHNR and FQNEAQ (reference sequence). Trimming removed 3 bases from V and 8 bases from J; junction bases left unmatched: 11. CDR3 length: 17 amino acids. The CDR3 region has the DNA TGTGCCAGCAGCTTGAGACTAGCGGGAGATGGGGAAGACATTCAGTACTTC. Its protein product is CASSLRLAGDGEDIQYF.

Many counts were recorded for this clonotype. The chain couples TRBV5-1 to TRBJ2-7; TRBD2 might be the D (6 bases). CDR1 and CDR2 from the germline V gene are SGHRS and YFSETQ. The CDR3 contains 14 residues. Trimming pared 2 bases from V and 3 bases from J, leaving 12 bases between. In DNA, the CDR3 is TGCGCCAGCAGCTTAAACCGGGAGTACTACGAGCAGTACTTC. This sequence encodes CASSLNREYYEQYF.

The count of this clonotype is one. The chain couples TRBV6-1 to TRBJ2-1; perhaps TRBD2 as D (5 bases). V dropped 4 bases and J dropped 10 bases, with 17 bases sitting between them. There are 14 residues in the CDR3. Germline V lookup: CDR1 MNHNS, CDR2 SASEGT. The CDR3 sequence is CASSVATPSYEQFF. As DNA, the CDR3 is TGTGCCAGCAGTGTAGCGACACCCTCCTACGAGCAGTTCTTC.

In the case of this clonotype: This may arise from a read error, as a much more abundant clone is one base away. The rearrangement uses TRBV6-2 or TRBV6-3 and TRBJ1-1, with a possible D match to TRBD1 (6 bases). The CDR3 has 15 amino acids. Germline CDR1 reads MNHEY; CDR2 reads SVGEGT. The CDR3 region has the DNA TGTGCCGGCAGTTACTCGGGGGGCGCGGGCACTGAAGCTTTCTTT. The encoded protein is CAGSYSGGAGTEAFF.

This clonotype was detected many times. The gene calls are TRBV28 and TRBJ2-5; D remains ambiguous. The CDR3 is made up of 12 amino acids. Per the germline V gene, CDR1 is MDHEN and CDR2 is SYDVKM. V was pared by 4 bases and J by 2 bases, with 5 bases between. The chain's CDR3 is CASSSLQETQYF. As DNA, the CDR3 is TGTGCCAGCAGTTCTCTTCAAGAGACCCAGTACTTC. Full variable domain (outside the CDR3, taken from reference TRBV28 and TRBJ2-5): DVKVTQSSRYLVKRTGEKVFLECVQDMDHENMFWYRQDPGLGLRLIYFSYDVKMKEKGDIPEGYSVSREKKERFSLILESASTNQTSMYLCASSSLQETQYFGPGTRLLVL.

There are a few counts of this clonotype. The chain recombines TRBV18 with TRBJ1-2; a possible D gene is TRBD1 (6 bases). Germline CDR1 reads KGHSH; CDR2 reads LQKENI. The CDR3 loop spans 13 amino acids. Trimming removed 5 bases at V and 4 bases at J, with 11 bases between. The DNA of the CDR3 is TGTGCCAGCTCATCAGGGGCACGCTATGGCTACACCTTC. As protein: CASSSGARYGYTF.

At least ten counts were recorded for this clonotype. The V and J genes are TRBV2 and TRBJ2-1; D is unresolved. Germline lookup yields CDR1 SNHLY and CDR2 FYNNEI. V lost 3 bases and J 1 base, leaving 7 bases between the germline ends. The CDR3 has 14 residues. CDR3 loop: CASSDSESYNEQFF. DNA of the CDR3: TGTGCCAGCAGTGATAGTGAGTCCTACAATGAGCAGTTCTTC.

This clonotype was seen more than once but under ten times. J is TRBJ2-6 and V is TRBV7-2; perhaps TRBD2 as D (5 bases). Deletions cut 5 bases from V and 0 bases from J, with 20 bases between. Per germline, CDR1 SGHTA and CDR2 FQGNSA. The CDR3 has 19 amino acids. The CDR3 nucleotides read TGTGCCAGCAGCCTAAGGTATCGGGGTGCAAGCTCTGGGGCCAACGTCCTGACTTTC. It is translated as CASSLRYRGASSGANVLTF.

A few counts support this clonotype. The CDR3 nucleotides are TGCAGTGCTACAGGTTTCCAAGAGACCCAGTACTTC. It encodes CSATGFQETQYF. The chain has TRBV20-1 and TRBJ2-5; D remains ambiguous. Trimming took 4 bases from V and 1 from J, leaving 7 bases between them. CDR3 size: 12 residues. Germline CDR1 is DFQATT and CDR2 is SNEGSKA (reference sequence).

This clonotype has just a few counts. This chain uses TRBV4-1 with TRBJ2-5; a weak D match, TRBD2 (5 bases). This CDR3 has 14 residues. Germline V lookup: CDR1 MGHRA, CDR2 YSYEKL. Trimming removed 3 bases at V and 5 bases at J, with 13 bases between. The DNA for the CDR3 is TGCGCCAGCAGCCACTTACGGGATCAGGAGACCCAGTACTTC. Translated, it gives CASSHLRDQETQYF.

The rearrangement links TRBV5-1 to TRBJ2-2; the D call may be TRBD1 or TRBD2 (5 bases each). This CDR3 region has 20 residues. With 4 bases removed from V and 1 base from J, the gap between germline ends came to 26 bases. The germline V gene encodes CDR1 SGHRS and CDR2 YFSETQ. The CDR3 region has the DNA TGCGCCAGCAGCGATCCCGGGACCCAAGGGGTATCCCAGAACACCGGGGAGCTGTTTTTT. It codes for CASSDPGTQGVSQNTGELFF.

This clonotype appeared once. A read error likely explains this, since a far larger clone differs by one base. The chain recombines TRBV11-3 with TRBJ2-7; TRBD1 agrees at 11 bases. Losses at the gene ends were 3 bases for V and 6 bases for J; bases not matched to a gene: 4. CDR1 and CDR2 from the germline V gene are SGHNT and YENEEA. CDR3 length: 14 amino acids. The CDR3 DNA sequence: TGTGCCAGCAGCTTCGGACAGGGGGCTATCGAGCAGTACTTC. The encoded protein is CASSFGQGAIEQYF.

This clonotype was counted between two and nine times. V usage is TRBV6-1 and J usage is TRBJ1-6; D perhaps matches TRBD1 (5 bases). The CDR3 extends over 15 amino acids. V was trimmed by 6 bases and J by 6 bases, leaving 15 bases between them. Per the germline V gene, CDR1 is MNHNS and CDR2 is SASEGT. The DNA for the CDR3 is TGTGCCAGCAGCCGGACGGGGGAACGTAATTCACCCCTCCACTTT. Its protein is CASSRTGERNSPLHF.

In its sample, this clonotype was seen a few times. J is TRBJ1-1 and V is TRBV10-3, with D perhaps TRBD1 (5 bases). Trimming took 11 bases from V and 10 from J, leaving 8 bases between them. This CDR3 has 8 residues. Germline CDR1 ENHRY, CDR2 SYGVKD. The CDR3 protein is CAHQGAFF. For the CDR3, the DNA is TGTGCCCATCAGGGAGCTTTCTTT.

V and J are TRBV12-3 or TRBV12-4 and TRBJ1-5, with TRBD1 identical over 11 bases. J gave up 6 bases and V 3 bases, and 7 bases lay outside the gene matches. The CDR3 is made up of 16 amino acids. The CDR3 DNA reads as TGTGCCAGCAGTTTGGGACAGGGGGTATCACCTCAGCCCCAGCATTTT. Translated: CASSLGQGVSPQPQHF.

This clonotype was detected only a few times. This CDR3 reads CSARWASGGYNEQFF. The CDR3 region has the DNA TGCAGTGCTAGATGGGCTAGCGGGGGCTACAATGAGCAGTTCTTC. The gene calls are TRBV20-1 and TRBJ2-1; 10 bases are shared with TRBD2. The CDR3 runs 15 residues. V dropped 2 bases and J dropped 3; count of bases not matched to a gene: 4. The germline gives CDR1 DFQATT, CDR2 SNEGSKA (reference sequence).

V and J are TRBV7-9 and TRBJ2-1; D might be TRBD1 (6 bases). The CDR3 totals 14 residues. Germline lookup yields CDR1 SEHNR and CDR2 FQNEAQ (reference sequence). Trimming shortened V by 6 bases and J by 10 bases, and 19 bases separated the two germline ends. The CDR3 loop reads CASSRDRQAAEQFF. The CDR3 DNA is TGTGCCAGCAGTCGTGACAGGCAGGCTGCGGAGCAGTTCTTC.

With regard to this clonotype: Germline is not matched at one junction end, which may reflect a read error. The gene calls are TRBV12-3 or TRBV12-4 and TRBJ1-4, with 8 bases identical to TRBD1. This CDR3 has 14 residues. The CDR3 protein is CASSSDRVNERLFF. The CDR3 DNA reads as TGTGCCAGCAGTTCGGACAGGGTCAATGAAAGACTGTTTTTT.